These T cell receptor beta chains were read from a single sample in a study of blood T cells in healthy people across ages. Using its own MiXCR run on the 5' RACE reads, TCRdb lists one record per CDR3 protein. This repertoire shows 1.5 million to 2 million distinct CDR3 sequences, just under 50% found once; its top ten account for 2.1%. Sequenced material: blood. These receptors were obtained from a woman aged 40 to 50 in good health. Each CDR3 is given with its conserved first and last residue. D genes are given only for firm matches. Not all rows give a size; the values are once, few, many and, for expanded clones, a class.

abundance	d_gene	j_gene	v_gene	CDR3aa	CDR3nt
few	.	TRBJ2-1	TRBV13	CASSLKDHRYNEQFF	TGTGCCAGCAGCTTGAAGGACCATCGGTACAATGAGCAGTTCTTC
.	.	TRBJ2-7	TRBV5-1	CASSLEQEIYNEQYF	TGCGCCAGCAGCTTGGAACAGGAGATCTACAATGAGCAGTACTTC
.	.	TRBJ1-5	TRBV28	CASSLSGSQHF	TGTGCCAGCAGTTTATCCGGCTCCCAGCATTTT
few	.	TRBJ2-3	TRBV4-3	CATAREGTDTQYF	TGCGCCACCGCACGTGAGGGCACAGATACGCAGTATTTT
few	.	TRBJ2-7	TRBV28	CASTQGPPYEQYF	TGTGCCAGCACCCAGGGGCCCCCCTACGAGCAGTACTTC
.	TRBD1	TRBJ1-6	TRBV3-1	CASRRTGSVSPLHF	TGTGCCAGCAGACGGACAGGTAGTGTGTCACCCCTCCACTTT
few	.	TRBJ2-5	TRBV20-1	CSARQTNRETQYF	TGCAGTGCTCGACAGACTAACAGAGAGACCCAGTACTTC
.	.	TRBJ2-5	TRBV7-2	CASSFPFPRPETQYF	TGTGCCAGCAGCTTCCCATTCCCCAGACCAGAGACCCAGTACTTC
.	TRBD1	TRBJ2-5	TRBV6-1	CASTEGQGGETQYF	TGTGCCAGCACTGAGGGACAGGGTGGCGAGACCCAGTACTTC
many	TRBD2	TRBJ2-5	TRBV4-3	CASSQGVSPSGGGETQYF	TGCGCCAGCAGCCAAGGAGTCTCTCCTAGCGGGGGAGGAGAGACCCAGTACTTC